The TCR beta chain under discussion was sequenced for a study of blood T cell repertoires in COVID-19. On the study more broadly: Specimens from acute and convalescent COVID-19 originated in the United States, Italy and Spain. Sample material is recorded as cDNA or gDNA derived from T cells, B-cell-depleted T cells, or PBMCs.

The germline gives CDR1 LGHNT, CDR2 FRNRAP. This CDR3 has 14 amino acids. Trimming cost V 3 bases and J 7 bases; bases outside gene matches: 8. Authors' data handling: Estimated nucleated cell counts came from reference gene primer amplification. Only in-frame clones appear in the TCRdb table, and some are missing; sequencing was by immunoSEQ multiplex PCR. V and J calls plus clone size are reproduced from that table; the DNA served to infer D and trimming. The table includes about 6,800 clones, 70% to 90% detected once. This clonotype originated in a human donor in a cohort sampled during active COVID-19. The sample consisted of peripheral blood. The chain recombines TRBV12-5 with TRBJ1-2; 7 bases are shared with TRBD1. The CDR3 here is CASGFVTGRFGYTF. DNA of the CDR3: TGTGCTAGTGGTTTTGTGACAGGGAGATTTGGCTACACCTTC.